This TCR beta chain originates from a study of shared clonotypes between healthy human individuals. Whole-study results and caveats: Memory subsets had estimated richness that was generally smaller than that of naive subsets.

The CDR3 covers 16 residues. Germline CDR1 reads GTSNPN; CDR2 reads SVGIG (reference sequence). Unmatched junction bases numbered 12, after V lost 2 bases and J lost 5 bases. Original analysis: Filtering differed for immunoSEQ, which gave only junction sequences without quality scores. TCRdb's table, derived via immunoSEQ multiplex PCR, lists solely in-frame clones and lacks some. The V and J calls and clone size are taken from that table; D and trimming were inferred from the DNA. This table holds about 1.1 million clones, more than 75% found once. As to this clone: Antigen specificity is unknown.

The clonotype originates from a man aged 18 to 30 in good health. Some clones in this sample may be carry-over from other donors' samples. Material for sequencing was memory CD4+ T cells from PBMCs. The subset: CD45RA-negative fraction. This chain joins TRBV30 and TRBJ2-5, with TRBD2 identical over 9 bases. CDR3 residues: CAWSFGSSGSGETQYF. The CDR3 nucleotides read TGTGCCTGGAGTTTCGGTAGTAGCGGGAGCGGGGAGACCCAGTACTTC.